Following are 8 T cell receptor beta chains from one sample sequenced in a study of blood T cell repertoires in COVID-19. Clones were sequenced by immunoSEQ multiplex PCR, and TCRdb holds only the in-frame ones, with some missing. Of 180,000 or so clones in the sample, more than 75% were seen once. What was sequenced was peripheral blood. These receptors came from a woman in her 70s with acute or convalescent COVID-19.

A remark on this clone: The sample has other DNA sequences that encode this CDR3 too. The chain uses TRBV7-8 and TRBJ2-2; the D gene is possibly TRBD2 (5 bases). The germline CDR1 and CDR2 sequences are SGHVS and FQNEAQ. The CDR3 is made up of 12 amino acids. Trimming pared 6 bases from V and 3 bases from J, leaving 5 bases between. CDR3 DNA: TGTGCCAGCAGGGGAGACACCGGGGAGCTGTTTTTT. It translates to CASRGDTGELFF.

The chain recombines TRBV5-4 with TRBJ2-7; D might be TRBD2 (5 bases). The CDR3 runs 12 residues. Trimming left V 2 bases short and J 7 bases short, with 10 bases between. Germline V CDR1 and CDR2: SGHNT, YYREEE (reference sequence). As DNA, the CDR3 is TGTGCCAGCAGCTTCGGAGGCGTGGAGCAGTACTTC. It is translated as CASSFGGVEQYF.

DNA of the CDR3: TGTGCCAGCAGTTACGGCAGAAACTCTGGAAACACCATATATTTT. Translating it yields CASSYGRNSGNTIYF. The chain joins TRBV6-2 or TRBV6-3 to TRBJ1-3; D is uncertain. The germline V gene encodes CDR1 MNHEY and CDR2 SVGEGT. This CDR3 has 15 amino acids. V was cut by 2 bases and J by 0 bases, with 8 bases left in between.

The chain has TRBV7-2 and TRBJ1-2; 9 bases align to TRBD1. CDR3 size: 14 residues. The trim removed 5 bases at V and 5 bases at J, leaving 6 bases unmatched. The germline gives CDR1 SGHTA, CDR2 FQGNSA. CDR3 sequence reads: CASSPWTGDYGYTF. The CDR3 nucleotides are TGTGCCAGCAGCCCTTGGACAGGGGATTATGGCTACACCTTC. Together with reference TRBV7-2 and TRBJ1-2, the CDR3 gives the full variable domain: GAGVSQSPSNKVTEKGKDVELRCDPISGHTALYWYRQSLGQGLEFLIYFQGNSAPDKSGLPSDRFSAERTGGSVSTLTIQRTQQEDSAVYLCASSPWTGDYGYTFGSGTRLTVV.

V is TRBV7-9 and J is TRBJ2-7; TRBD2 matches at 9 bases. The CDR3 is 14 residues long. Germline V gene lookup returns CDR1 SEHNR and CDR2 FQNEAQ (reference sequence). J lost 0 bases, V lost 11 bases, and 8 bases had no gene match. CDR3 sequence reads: CAGPSGTSSYEQYF. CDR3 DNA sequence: TGTGCCGGCCCTAGCGGGACGAGCTCCTACGAGCAGTACTTC.

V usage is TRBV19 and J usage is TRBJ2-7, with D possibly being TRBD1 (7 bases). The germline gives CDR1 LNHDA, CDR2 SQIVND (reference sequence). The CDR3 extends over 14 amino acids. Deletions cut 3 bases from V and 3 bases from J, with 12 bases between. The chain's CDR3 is CASSMGQGGYEQYF. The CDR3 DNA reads TGTGCCAGTAGTATGGGCCAGGGGGGCTACGAGCAGTACTTC.

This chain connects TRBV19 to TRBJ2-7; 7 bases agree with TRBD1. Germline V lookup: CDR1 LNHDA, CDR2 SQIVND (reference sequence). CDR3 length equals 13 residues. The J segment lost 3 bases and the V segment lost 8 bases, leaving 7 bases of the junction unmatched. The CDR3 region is CASSTGSNYEQYF. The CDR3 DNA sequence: TGTGCCAGTTCGACAGGGTCAAACTACGAGCAGTACTTC.

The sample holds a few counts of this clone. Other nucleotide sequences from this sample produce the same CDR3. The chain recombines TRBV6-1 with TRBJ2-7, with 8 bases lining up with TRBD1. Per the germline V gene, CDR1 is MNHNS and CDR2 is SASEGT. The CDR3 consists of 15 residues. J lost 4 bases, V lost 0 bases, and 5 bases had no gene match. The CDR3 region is CASSEAGTGPYEQYF. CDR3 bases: TGTGCCAGCAGTGAAGCCGGGACAGGACCGTACGAGCAGTACTTC.